Below are 25 T cell receptor beta chains sequenced from a single sample in a study of shared clonotypes between healthy human individuals. Measured with immunoSEQ multiplex PCR; TCRdb has only the in-frame clones, and not every one. The sample yields around 1.4 million clones, 97% to 99% seen once. The sample comprised naive CD4+ T cells sorted from blood. Sample subset: CD45RA+ positively selected. These TCRs come from a man aged 30 to 45 in good health.

The chain couples TRBV18 to TRBJ1-4; D is ambiguous. The CDR3 is 15 amino acids. The germline gives CDR1 KGHSH, CDR2 LQKENI. V gave up 2 bases and J gave up 7 bases, with 14 bases separating them. CDR3 DNA sequence: TGTGCCAGCTCACCAACCCTCGACGCTCTTGAAAAACTGTTTTTT. Its translation is CASSPTLDALEKLFF. Filled out from reference TRBV18 and TRBJ1-4, the complete variable domain reads NAGVMQNPRHLVRRRGQEARLRCSPMKGHSHVYWYRQLPEEGLKFMVYLQKENIIDESGMPKERFSAEFPKEGPSILRIQQVVRGDSAAYFCASSPTLDALEKLFFGSGTQLSVL.

This chain connects TRBV7-9 to TRBJ2-4; 9 bases line up with TRBD1. The CDR3 has 13 residues. Trimming cost V 5 bases and J 5 bases; bases outside gene matches: 1. The germline V gene has CDR1 SEHNR and CDR2 FQNEAQ (reference sequence). CDR3 nucleotides: TGTGCCAGCAGCAGGGACAGGGAAAACATTCAGTACTTC. Its protein product is CASSRDRENIQYF. The variable domain in full, with the rest retrieved from reference TRBV7-9 and TRBJ2-4, is DTGVSQNPRHKITKRGQNVTFRCDPISEHNRLYWYRQTLGQGPEFLTYFQNEAQLEKSRLLSDRFSAERPKGSFSTLEIQRTEQGDSAMYLCASSRDRENIQYFGAGTRLSVL.

Concerning this clone: A read error may account for a junction end that differs from germline. The chain couples TRBV7-7 to TRBJ2-3; 7 bases line up with TRBD2. This CDR3 is built from 15 residues. CDR1 and CDR2 from the germline V gene are SSHAT and FNYEAQ (reference sequence). Here the CDR3 reads CASSLGTSVTDTQYF. The DNA for the CDR3 is TGTGCTAGCAGCTTGGGAACTAGCGTCACAGATACGCAGTATTTT.

This chain joins TRBV2 and TRBJ2-7, with a tentative D call TRBD2 (5 bases). CDR3 length: 13 amino acids. Germline CDR1 and CDR2: SNHLY and FYNNEI. V lost 3 bases to trimming and J lost 3 bases, with 9 bases between them. The CDR3: CASSDMRDYEQYF. The CDR3 DNA sequence: TGTGCCAGCAGTGACATGAGGGACTACGAGCAGTACTTC.

Details on this clone: The sample contains more than one DNA sequence encoding this CDR3. The rearrangement uses TRBV7-2 and TRBJ2-6; unclear D gene. The germline V gene encodes CDR1 SGHTA and CDR2 FQGNSA. Trimming took off 6 bases at V and 0 bases at J, with 9 bases between the two ends. This CDR3 region has 15 residues. The CDR3 region has the DNA TGTGCCAGCAGACCGGCTGGCTCTGGGGCCAACGTCCTGACTTTC. Encoded protein: CASRPAGSGANVLTF. Supplemented by reference TRBV7-2 and TRBJ2-6, the full variable domain reads GAGVSQSPSNKVTEKGKDVELRCDPISGHTALYWYRQSLGQGLEFLIYFQGNSAPDKSGLPSDRFSAERTGGSVSTLTIQRTQQEDSAVYLCASRPAGSGANVLTFGAGSRLTVL.

Notes on this clone: This sample also contains other DNA sequences that code for the same CDR3. The genes are TRBV9 and TRBJ2-7, with D tentatively TRBD2 (7 bases). The CDR3 consists of 15 residues. Looked up from germline, CDR1 is SGDLS and CDR2 is YYNGEE. V gave up 0 bases and J gave up 3 bases, with 13 bases separating them. This chain's CDR3 is CASSVEGGGIYEQYF. The CDR3 DNA reads as TGTGCCAGCAGCGTAGAAGGGGGAGGGATCTACGAGCAGTACTTC.

CDR3 amino acids: CASSTRLAGDGNEQFF. CDR3 DNA: TGTGCCAGCAGCACTCGACTAGCGGGAGACGGCAATGAGCAGTTCTTC. This sequence joins TRBV11-3 and TRBJ2-1; 12 bases match TRBD2. V lost 5 bases to trimming and J lost 6 bases; unmatched junction nucleotides: 8. Germline assignment: CDR1 SGHNT and CDR2 YENEEA. The length of the CDR3 is 16 residues.

The rearrangement uses TRBV29-1 and TRBJ2-4; D is ambiguous. The ends were cut back, 7 bases at V and 2 bases at J, with 15 bases in the middle. This CDR3 has 14 residues. Germline CDR1 reads SQVTM; CDR2 reads ANQGSEA. The CDR3 DNA follows: TGCAGCGCACTGACACTGGATTCCAAAAACATTCAGTACTTC. Translating it yields CSALTLDSKNIQYF.

V and J are TRBV5-4 and TRBJ2-3; TRBD1 matches at 10 bases. V shed 2 bases and J 3 bases; nucleotides not matched to a gene: 9. Germline V gives CDR1 SGHNT, CDR2 YYREEE (reference sequence). The CDR3 extends over 17 amino acids. CDR3 nucleotide sequence: TGTGCCAGCAGCTTTAGGACAGGGGGAACGGGTACAGATACGCAGTATTTT. Translated: CASSFRTGGTGTDTQYF.

This sequence joins TRBV28 and TRBJ2-1; the D is unclear. Germline CDR1 MDHEN, CDR2 SYDVKM. V was pared by 3 bases and J by 7 bases, with 7 bases between. The CDR3 loop spans 12 amino acids. The CDR3 DNA is TGTGCCAGCAGTTTCGTCAGGAATGAGCAGTTCTTC. Translation gives CASSFVRNEQFF.

The rearrangement links TRBV13 to TRBJ2-7, with D perhaps TRBD1 (6 bases). The germline CDR1 and CDR2 sequences are PRHDT and FYEKMQ (reference sequence). The CDR3 totals 14 residues. Trimming removed 1 base from V and 3 bases from J, with 10 bases in between. CDR3 coding DNA: TGTGCCAGCAGCTTAGCGGGCAGGGGCTACGAGCAGTACTTC. The encoded protein is CASSLAGRGYEQYF.

The chain combines TRBV14 with TRBJ2-6; D not resolved. The CDR3 contains 19 residues. Germline assignment: CDR1 SGHDN and CDR2 FVKESK. V was cut by 1 base and J by 0 bases, with 16 bases left in between. The CDR3 sequence is CASSQVGGQLLSGANVLTF. CDR3 bases: TGTGCCAGCAGCCAAGTAGGTGGTCAACTCCTCTCTGGGGCCAACGTCCTGACTTTC.

This clone was recorded only once. The chain recombines TRBV7-9 with TRBJ2-1; 9 bases align to TRBD1. This CDR3 is 16 amino acids long. J gave up 2 bases and V 5 bases, and 7 bases lay outside the gene matches. Germline CDR1 and CDR2: SEHNR and FQNEAQ (reference sequence). In DNA form, the CDR3 reads TGTGCCAGCAGCCGGGACAGGGAGATGACCTACAATGAGCAGTTCTTC. Its translation: CASSRDREMTYNEQFF.

This CDR3 reads CSVHYIRRDGSYEQYF. CDR3 coding DNA: TGCAGCGTTCACTATATCCGCCGGGACGGTTCCTACGAGCAGTACTTC. The V and J genes are TRBV29-1 and TRBJ2-7; D may match TRBD1 or TRBD2 (5 bases each). CDR3 length: 16 residues. Trimming cost V 5 bases and J 1 base, with 21 bases left between them. CDR1 SQVTM and CDR2 ANQGSEA come from the germline V gene.

This chain connects TRBV5-1 to TRBJ1-5; TRBD1 agrees at 7 bases. The CDR3 contains 16 residues. Trimming removed 4 bases from V and 2 bases from J; junction bases left unmatched: 9. Germline assignment: CDR1 SGHRS and CDR2 YFSETQ. This CDR3 reads CASSATGERGNQPQHF. CDR3 nucleotides: TGCGCCAGCAGCGCCACAGGGGAGAGAGGCAATCAGCCCCAGCATTTT.

The chain employs TRBV19 and TRBJ2-7; D is unresolved. Germline assignment: CDR1 LNHDA and CDR2 SQIVND (reference sequence). The CDR3 runs to 14 residues. Deletions cut 0 bases from V and 7 bases from J, with 13 bases between. Written as DNA, the CDR3 is TGTGCCAGTAGTATAGATCTCGGCCCCAGGGAGCAGTACTTC. Encoded protein: CASSIDLGPREQYF.

V gene TRBV6-1 combines with J gene TRBJ1-2; perhaps TRBD1 as D (6 bases). The CDR3 consists of 15 residues. CDR1 and CDR2 from the germline V gene are MNHNS and SASEGT. Trimming stripped 2 bases from V and 4 bases from J, with 14 bases between. The CDR3 region has the DNA TGTGCCAGCAGTGAATTCCAGGGGAAAAGCTATGGCTACACCTTC. Protein: CASSEFQGKSYGYTF.

V is TRBV7-8 and J is TRBJ2-1, with 8 bases fitting TRBD2. The CDR3 sequence is 15 residues long. With 4 bases clipped from V and 9 bases from J, the junction kept 11 bases outside the gene matches. Germline V gives CDR1 SGHVS, CDR2 FQNEAQ. The CDR3 nucleotides are TGTGCCAGCAGCTCCGGGACTAGAGGTACGGGTGAGCAGTTCTTC. It translates to CASSSGTRGTGEQFF.

This clone was observed a single time. The CDR3 DNA sequence: TGTGCCAGCAGCCTCAGGGCTAGCACAGATACGCAGTATTTT. Amino acid sequence: CASSLRASTDTQYF. The V and J genes are TRBV5-6 and TRBJ2-3; maybe TRBD1 (5 bases). The CDR3 contains 14 residues. Trimming took 4 bases from V and 0 from J, leaving 9 bases between them. CDR1 and CDR2 (germline): SGHDT, YYEEEE.

The chain combines TRBV5-1 with TRBJ2-7; the D call may be TRBD1 or TRBD2 (6 bases each). With 4 bases removed from V and 3 bases from J, the gap between germline ends came to 17 bases. The germline V gene encodes CDR1 SGHRS and CDR2 YFSETQ. CDR3 size: 15 residues. The CDR3 DNA follows: TGCGCCAGCAGCGCGGGGACCGGGGGCTTCTACGAGCAGTACTTC. Translated, it gives CASSAGTGGFYEQYF.

The CDR3 region has the DNA TGTGCCAGCTCACCCATCTCCGGGACAGGCCCCCAAGAGGGCCAGTACTTC. Protein sequence: CASSPISGTGPQEGQYF. The chain uses TRBV18 and TRBJ2-5; 8 nucleotides line up with TRBD1. The length of the CDR3 is 17 residues. The germline gives CDR1 KGHSH, CDR2 LQKENI. The V gene end was trimmed by 3 bases and the J gene end by 10 bases; junction bases not matched to a gene: 19.

With regard to this clone: At one of its ends the junction is not consistent with the germline gene, which may arise from a read error. This chain connects TRBV5-4 to TRBJ1-3, with a weak D call TRBD1 (5 bases). The length of the CDR3 is 15 residues. In germline, CDR1 is SGHNT, CDR2 YYREEE (reference sequence). The CDR3 protein is CASSLTGGTGNTIYF. Here the CDR3 DNA reads TGTGCCAGCAGCTTAACTGGGGGGACTGGCAACACCATATATTTT.

J is TRBJ2-1 and V is TRBV11-2; either TRBD1 or TRBD2 may supply D (5 bases each). Trimming left V 0 bases short and J 15 bases short, with 15 bases between. The CDR3 consists of 13 residues. CDR1 is SGHAT, CDR2 FQNNGV, per germline. For the CDR3, the DNA is TGTGCCAGCAGCTTAGATCTGGGGGTAAGGGGGTTCTTC. Encoded protein: CASSLDLGVRGFF.

The chain joins TRBV5-3 to TRBJ1-5; 7 nucleotides agree with TRBD1. TRBV5-3 is classed as an ORF, of uncertain function. The CDR3 runs 15 residues. J gave up 7 bases and V 4 bases, and 11 bases lay outside the gene matches. The CDR3 nucleotides read TGTGCCAGAAGCGGAAGGACAGGAGGCGGGCAGCCCCAGCATTTT. Translating it yields CARSGRTGGGQPQHF.

V is TRBV6-6 and J is TRBJ2-1, with D possibly matching TRBD2 (5 bases). The germline CDR1 and CDR2 sequences are MNHNY and SVGAGI (reference sequence). This CDR3 comprises 16 residues. V lost 5 bases to trimming and J lost 4 bases, with 18 bases between them. CDR3 residues: CASSQEGGAFYNEQFF. The CDR3 nucleotides are TGTGCCAGCAGTCAGGAAGGAGGAGCGTTTTACAATGAGCAGTTCTTC.